This TCR beta chain was identified in a study of vaccination effects on CD4 cells after COVID-19. Findings and caveats of the study: Small numbers of convalescent patients limited the study. It also lacked early post-infection timepoints. Common cold coronaviruses were cross-recognized by only 1 of 255 vaccine-induced clones in healthy vaccinees.

Assay: immunoSEQ multiplex PCR; the TCRdb copy retains only in-frame clones and omits some. This repertoire shows under 80,000 clones, under 85% found once; its top ten account for around 0.95%. This CDR3 spans 17 amino acids. Germline CDR1 SGDLS, CDR2 YYNGEE. With 1 base removed from V and 5 bases from J, the gap between germline ends came to 21 bases. Details on this clone: Its antigen is unidentified.

Viral peptide pools were used in the ViraFEST assay to expand antigen-specific CD4+ T cells, and sequencing came afterward. Following 10 days of culture, CD4+ T cells were isolated. The cohort was immunized with two doses of either the BNT162b2 or mRNA-1273 vaccine. This clonotype originated in a human donor who received a COVID-19 vaccine. The chain uses TRBV9 and TRBJ2-5; perhaps TRBD1 as D (5 bases). The sequencing here drew on CD4+ T cells from PBMCs cultured with HCoV-OC43 spike peptides, taken after COVID-19 vaccination. Noted subset: HCoV-OC43 spike overlapping peptide pool stimulation. The CDR3 loop reads CASSVRGRPDAGETQYF. CDR3 bases: TGTGCCAGCAGCGTAAGGGGTCGCCCTGACGCAGGGGAGACCCAGTACTTC.